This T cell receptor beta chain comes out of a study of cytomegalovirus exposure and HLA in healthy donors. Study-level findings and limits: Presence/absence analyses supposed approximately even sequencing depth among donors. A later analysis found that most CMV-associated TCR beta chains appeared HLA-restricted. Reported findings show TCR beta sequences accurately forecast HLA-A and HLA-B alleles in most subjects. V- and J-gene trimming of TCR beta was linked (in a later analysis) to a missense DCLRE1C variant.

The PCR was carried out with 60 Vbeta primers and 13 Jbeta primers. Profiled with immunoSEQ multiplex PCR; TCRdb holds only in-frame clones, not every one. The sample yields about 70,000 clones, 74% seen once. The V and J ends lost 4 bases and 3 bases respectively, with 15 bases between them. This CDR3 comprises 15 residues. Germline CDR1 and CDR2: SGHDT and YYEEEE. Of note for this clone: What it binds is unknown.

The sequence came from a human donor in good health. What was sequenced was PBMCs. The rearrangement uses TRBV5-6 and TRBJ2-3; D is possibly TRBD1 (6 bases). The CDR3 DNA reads TGTGCCAGCAGCCCTTGGGGGCAGGGAACAGATACGCAGTATTTT. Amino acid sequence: CASSPWGQGTDTQYF.